What follows are 29 T cell receptor beta chains derived from one specimen sequenced in a study of blood T cells in healthy people across ages. Next came a second PCR, run for about 6 to 12 cycles, which used a sample-barcoded 5' primer along with a J-beta primer mix. TCRdb redid the calling of the 5' RACE reads with MiXCR, one entry per CDR3 protein. The sample has about 1.7 million distinct CDR3 sequences, 28% seen once. The sequencing input was blood. The source is a woman in her twenties or thirties in good health.

The chain uses TRBV7-2 and TRBJ2-4; possibly TRBD1 for D (6 bases). The tail of the sequence fits TRBJ2-7 better, so the J call may be wrong. Per the germline V gene, CDR1 is SGHTA and CDR2 is FQGNSA. This CDR3 is built from 15 residues. This CDR3 is CASSLGWDNPHEQYF. CDR3 bases: TGTGCCAGCAGCTTAGGGTGGGACAACCCCCACGAGCAGTACTTC.

The V gene is TRBV2, the J gene TRBJ1-5, with D possibly matching TRBD1 (6 bases). In germline, CDR1 is SNHLY, CDR2 FYNNEI. The CDR3 length is 15 residues. The ends were cut back, 8 bases at V and 0 bases at J, with 14 bases in the middle. Here the CDR3 reads CASGEAGDSNQPQHF. The CDR3 bases are TGTGCCAGCGGGGAAGCAGGGGATAGCAATCAGCCCCAGCATTTT.

This clonotype was found a few times. The chain links TRBV5-1 to TRBJ2-5, with a tentative D call TRBD2 (7 bases). The J call may be in error: the DNA end matches TRBJ2-7 better. This CDR3 has 12 residues. Germline loops: CDR1 SGHRS, CDR2 YFSETQ. The CDR3 sequence is CASSWAGAEQYF. The CDR3 DNA reads as TGCGCCAGCAGTTGGGCGGGGGCCGAGCAGTACTTC.

The genes are TRBV6-5 and TRBJ1-6; TRBD1 aligns across 9 bases. V shed 6 bases, J shed 8 bases, and the junction held 8 bases outside the gene matches. The CDR3 consists of 15 residues. CDR1 is MNHEY, CDR2 SVGAGI, per germline. CDR3 sequence reads: CASSPEGQGYSPLHF. The CDR3 DNA reads as TGTGCCAGCAGCCCCGAGGGACAGGGCTATTCACCCCTCCACTTT.

This clonotype was seen a few times. Germline is not matched at one junction end, which may reflect a read error. The chain joins TRBV4-1 to TRBJ1-4; TRBD1 might be the D (6 bases). The CDR3 loop spans 16 amino acids. CDR1 is MGHRA, CDR2 YSYEKL, per germline. The CDR3 DNA sequence: TGCGCCGGCAGCCAAGACTGGGCGGGGGCGCCTGAAAAACTGTTTTTT. Amino acid sequence: CAGSQDWAGAPEKLFF.

V is TRBV7-9 and J is TRBJ2-2; the match to TRBD2 covers 10 bases. Germline CDR1 is SEHNR and CDR2 is FQNEAQ (reference sequence). V lost 5 bases and J lost 7; bases outside the gene matches: 7. The CDR3 totals 15 residues. The CDR3 nucleotides read TGTGCCAGCAGCCCCGGGACTAGCGTTGACGGGGAGCTGTTTTTT. It is translated as CASSPGTSVDGELFF.

This clonotype was seen only a few times. A much larger clone sits a single nucleotide away, making a read error possible. The gene calls are TRBV3-1 and TRBJ2-1; the match to TRBD1 covers 8 bases. V trimming: 1 base; J trimming: 10 bases; junction bases outside the gene matches: 9. Germline values: CDR1 LGHDT, CDR2 YNNKEL (reference sequence). The CDR3 is 15 residues long. The CDR3 nucleotides read TGTGCCAGCAGCCAAGGGACAGGGCTCTCCTACGAGCAGTTCTTC. Encoded protein: CASSQGTGLSYEQFF.

This clonotype was found many times. This sequence joins TRBV12-3 or TRBV12-4 and TRBJ2-7; 7 nucleotides line up with TRBD1. The trim removed 6 bases at V and 0 bases at J, leaving 8 bases unmatched. CDR3 length: 15 residues. This chain's CDR3 is CASRRGGQSSYEQYF. CDR3 coding DNA: TGTGCCAGCAGGCGAGGGGGCCAGAGCTCCTACGAGCAGTACTTC.

On this clonotype: This may arise from a read error, as a much more abundant clone is one base away. The chain combines TRBV29-1 with TRBJ2-4; TRBD2 might be the D (5 bases). V was pared by 7 bases and J by 13 bases, with 20 bases between. The CDR3 has 12 amino acids. Germline V CDR1 and CDR2: SQVTM, ANQGSEA. The CDR3 sequence: CSGGWGSNEQYF. The CDR3 nucleotides are TGCAGCGGAGGGTGGGGTAGCAATGAGCAGTACTTC.

This clonotype was detected a few times. The chain is built from TRBV6-6 and TRBJ2-5; 10 nucleotides align to TRBD2. The CDR3 length is 15 residues. CDR1 and CDR2 from the germline V gene are MNHNY and SVGAGI (reference sequence). Germline trimming cut 5 bases from V and 4 bases from J; bases unmatched to any gene: 7. CDR3 nucleotides: TGTGCCAGCAGTCCAATAGCGGGGGGTCTAGAGACCCAGTACTTC. Amino acid sequence: CASSPIAGGLETQYF.

The rearrangement uses TRBV5-1 and TRBJ2-5; unclear D gene. CDR1 is SGHRS and CDR2 is YFSETQ in the germline V gene. This CDR3 region has 13 residues. The V end lost 6 bases, the J end lost 5 bases, and 14 bases lay between the germline ends. The CDR3 reads CASTRTARETQYF. The CDR3 nucleotides read TGCGCCAGCACCAGGACGGCCCGGGAGACCCAGTACTTC.

The chain joins TRBV20-1 to TRBJ2-1, with unresolved D. Per germline, CDR1 DFQATT and CDR2 SNEGSKA (reference sequence). CDR3 size: 11 residues. Trimming pared 6 bases from V and 5 bases from J, leaving 8 bases between. CDR3 DNA: TGCAGTGCCATCCCCCACAATGAGCAGTTCTTC. Translating it yields CSAIPHNEQFF.

The chain has TRBV3-1 and TRBJ2-1; possibly TRBD1 or TRBD2 for D (6 bases each). The CDR3 has 13 residues. Trimming cost V 1 base and J 13 bases, with 14 bases left between them. The germline V gene has CDR1 LGHDT and CDR2 YNNKEL (reference sequence). The CDR3 region is CASSQVGGGGQFF. Here the CDR3 DNA reads TGTGCCAGCAGCCAAGTCGGAGGGGGAGGACAGTTCTTC.

V and J are TRBV6-2 or TRBV6-3 and TRBJ2-4; perhaps TRBD2 as D (6 bases). V shed 10 bases and J shed 8 bases, with 18 bases lying between them. The CDR3 totals 13 residues. CDR1 and CDR2 from the germline V gene are MNHEY and SVGEGT. The CDR3 spells CATRGWELYIQYF. CDR3 DNA sequence: TGTGCCACCCGGGGGTGGGAACTTTACATTCAGTACTTC.

The sample holds a few counts of this clonotype. The V call is TRBV3-1, the J call TRBJ2-3; 8 positions agree with TRBD2. The CDR3 has 16 amino acids. Germline values: CDR1 LGHDT, CDR2 YNNKEL (reference sequence). The J segment lost 4 bases and the V segment lost 4 bases, leaving 10 bases of the junction unmatched. CDR3: CASSPGAGGGSDTQYF. CDR3 coding DNA: TGTGCCAGCAGCCCAGGGGCGGGGGGCGGGTCAGATACGCAGTATTTT.

This clonotype was seen many times. CDR3 coding DNA: TGTGCCTGGAGTGGTGCCGGGGGGGCGATAAACTATGGCTACACCTTC. Translating gives CAWSGAGGAINYGYTF. V gene TRBV30 combines with J gene TRBJ1-2; maybe TRBD1 (6 bases). The V gene's germline CDR1 is GTSNPN and CDR2 SVGIG (reference sequence). The germline V and J ends were trimmed by 1 base and 2 bases, with 17 bases remaining between them. The CDR3 runs 16 residues.

This clonotype was seen at least ten times. The chain combines TRBV29-1 with TRBJ2-1; maybe TRBD2 (6 bases). The length of the CDR3 is 10 residues. Trimming pared 4 bases from V and 13 bases from J, leaving 11 bases between. The germline V gene has CDR1 SQVTM and CDR2 ANQGSEA. The CDR3 protein is CSVVASAQFF. The CDR3 DNA reads as TGCAGCGTTGTAGCTAGCGCACAGTTCTTC.

The chain couples TRBV7-2 to TRBJ2-5; 7 bases agree with TRBD2. CDR1 is SGHTA, CDR2 FQGNSA, per germline. The CDR3 has 15 amino acids. The V segment lost 1 base and the J segment 4 bases; nucleotides outside the gene matches: 6. The CDR3 coding sequence is TGTGCCAGCAGCTTAGTACCGGGAGGACCAGAGACCCAGTACTTC. This sequence encodes CASSLVPGGPETQYF. Combining the CDR3 with reference TRBV7-2 and TRBJ2-5 gives the whole variable domain GAGVSQSPSNKVTEKGKDVELRCDPISGHTALYWYRQSLGQGLEFLIYFQGNSAPDKSGLPSDRFSAERTGGSVSTLTIQRTQQEDSAVYLCASSLVPGGPETQYFGPGTRLLVL.

Remarks on this clonotype: Since a much larger clone is just one base distant, this may be a read error. CDR3 region: CSGAGRGSEQFF. As DNA, the CDR3 is TGCAGCGGGGCCGGACGGGGAAGTGAGCAGTTCTTC. The gene calls are TRBV29-1 and TRBJ2-1; D possibly corresponds to TRBD2 (5 bases). Trimming cost V 7 bases and J 9 bases, with 16 bases left between them. CDR1 is SQVTM, CDR2 ANQGSEA, per germline. This CDR3 is built from 12 residues.

V is TRBV27 and J is TRBJ2-3; unclear D gene. This CDR3 region has 14 residues. Trimming removed 10 bases from V and 0 bases from J, with 14 bases in between. CDR1 MNHEY and CDR2 SMNVEV come from the germline V gene (reference sequence). The CDR3 protein is CAIRLSASTDTQYF. In nucleotides, the CDR3 is TGTGCCATCAGGCTCTCCGCTAGCACAGATACGCAGTATTTT.

The gene calls are TRBV29-1 and TRBJ1-2; no reliable D call. V lost 7 bases, J lost 0 bases, and 9 bases lay in between. Per germline, CDR1 SQVTM and CDR2 ANQGSEA. This CDR3 contains 12 residues. The DNA of the CDR3 is TGCAGCGGCCGTCAAGCTAACTATGGCTACACCTTC. This gives the protein CSGRQANYGYTF.

On this clonotype: At one boundary the junction diverges from the germline segment, which might be a read error. The CDR3 sequence: CASSEGWTSQETQYF. CDR3 bases: TGTGCCAGCAGCGAAGGCTGGACTAGCCAGGAGACCCAGTACTTC. The chain links TRBV2 to TRBJ2-5, with 8 bases that match TRBD2. The CDR3 is made up of 15 amino acids. Germline-derived CDR1 and CDR2 are SNHLY and FYNNEI.

In this sample, this clonotype turned up a few times. Compared with germline, one end of the junction differs, possibly owing to a read error. The V gene is TRBV10-2, the J gene TRBJ2-2; 7 nucleotides align to TRBD2. CDR3 size: 15 residues. Germline CDR1 reads WSHSY; CDR2 reads SAAADI. CDR3 sequence: CASRVAGSNTGELFF. The CDR3 nucleotides read TGCGCCAGCAGGGTAGCGGGCTCGAATACCGGGGAGCTGTTTTTT.

Notes on this clonotype: The junction and the germline gene differ at one end; a read error may be behind it. CDR3 region: CASSVEGRNSYGHTF. DNA of the CDR3: TGTGCCAGCAGCGTAGAGGGGCGGAACTCATATGGCCACACCTTC. The V and J genes are TRBV9 and TRBJ1-2; possibly TRBD1 for D (5 bases). The CDR3 loop spans 15 amino acids. Germline loops: CDR1 SGDLS, CDR2 YYNGEE.

In its sample, this clonotype was seen a few times. V gene TRBV5-1 combines with J gene TRBJ1-6, with no clear D. The CDR3 runs 15 residues. Looked up from germline, CDR1 is SGHRS and CDR2 is YFSETQ. Trimming removed 3 bases at V and 8 bases at J, with 15 bases between. The CDR3 DNA sequence: TGCGCCAGCAGCTCGCGGCCAGGAGTAGATTCACCCCTCCACTTT. It yields the protein CASSSRPGVDSPLHF.

A word on this clonotype: An end of the junction does not agree with germline; a read error may underlie this. J is TRBJ1-1 and V is TRBV3-1; 8 nucleotides line up with TRBD1. In germline, CDR1 is LGHDT, CDR2 YNNKEL (reference sequence). CDR3 size: 14 residues. CDR3: CASSRVTGVTVAFF. In DNA, the CDR3 is TGTGCCAGCAGCCGCGTGACAGGGGTCACTGTAGCTTTCTTT. The full variable domain, completed using reference TRBV3-1 and TRBJ1-1, is DTAVSQTPKYLVTQMGNDKSIKCEQNLGHDTMYWYKQDSKKFLKIMFSYNNKELIINETVPNRFSPKSPDKAHLNLHINSLELGDSAVYFCASSRVTGVTVAFFGQGTRLTVV.

The gene calls are TRBV7-2 and TRBJ2-3, with 8 bases that match TRBD2. Germline-derived CDR1 and CDR2 are SGHTA and FQGNSA. J was trimmed by 4 bases and V by 5 bases; bases with no gene match: 11. CDR3 length: 16 amino acids. CDR3 coding DNA: TGTGCCAGCAGCAAACGGGGGGGCCGTCTGGCAGATACGCAGTATTTT. This translates into CASSKRGGRLADTQYF.

CDR3 residues: CASSLMGIGSEAFF. CDR3 nucleotide sequence: TGTGCCAGCAGCCTAATGGGGATTGGTTCTGAAGCTTTCTTT. The chain uses TRBV14 and TRBJ1-1; D remains unclear. This CDR3 contains 14 residues. Germline loops: CDR1 SGHDN, CDR2 FVKESK. Trimming removed 4 bases from V and 6 bases from J, with 15 bases in between. Together with reference TRBV14 and TRBJ1-1, the CDR3 gives the full variable domain: EAGVTQFPSHSVIEKGQTVTLRCDPISGHDNLYWYRRVMGKEIKFLLHFVKESKQDESGMPNNRFLAERTGGTYSTLKVQPAELEDSGVYFCASSLMGIGSEAFFGQGTRLTVV.

In regard to this clonotype: This sequence may be a read error, since a much larger clone differs from it by one base. The J gene is TRBJ1-2, the V gene TRBV28, with D possibly matching TRBD1 (5 bases). V shed 6 bases and J shed 8 bases, with 19 bases lying between them. The CDR3 is 14 amino acids. CDR1 and CDR2 (germline): MDHEN, SYDVKM. CDR3 DNA sequence: TGTGCCAGCAGGTTGGGACGGATGGCTTGGGGCTACACCTTC. This gives the protein CASRLGRMAWGYTF.